This TCR beta chain was sequenced in a study of beta chain features in type 1 diabetes. Germline V gene data show CDR1 as SEHNR and CDR2 as FQNEAQ (reference sequence). The CDR3 is 16 amino acids. Trimming took off 1 base at V and 2 bases at J, with 13 bases between the two ends. Since all of the isolated RNA was reverse transcribed, expressed TCRB transcripts were what got sequenced. Libraries were prepared by immunoSEQ multiplex PCR; TCRdb keeps only in-frame clonotypes and omits some of them. Among a few hundred thousand clones listed, about 20% were seen once. Whole-study results and caveats: Unsettled here was the matter of whether HLA type influences TCRB rearrangement. Shortening that was moderate but significant affected the TCRB CDR3s of Type 1 diabetes patients in all four CD4+ subsets.

As concerns this clone: The antigen remains unidentified.

The genes are TRBV7-9 and TRBJ2-3; TRBD1 might be the D (5 bases). The specimen was naive CD4+ T cells from blood. The clonotype comes from a woman in her forties with type 1 diabetes. CDR3 in DNA: TGTGCCAGCAGCTTAGATCGTAACAGGTTCACAGATACGCAGTATTTT. This sequence encodes CASSLDRNRFTDTQYF.